The 3 T cell receptor beta chains below all came from one sample that was sequenced in a study of shared clonotypes between healthy human individuals (TCRdb year 2020). Libraries were made using the immunoSEQ multiplex PCR assay. Sourced from immuneACCESS, this table was stored by TCRdb with only in-frame sequences that have V and J called. A share of the clones is absent; for the studies checked, an unresolved V gene accounts for under half, and the remainder has no known explanation. The sample includes more than 400,000 clones, with approximately 78% observed a single time. The leading ten clones occupy about 11% of the sample. Sequencing was done on a sample of PBMCs. The receptors originated from a woman between 40 and 55 years old in good health. Some clones in this sample may be carry-over from other donors' samples.

This clone appeared once. V is TRBV29-1 and J is TRBJ1-2; D perhaps matches TRBD1 (5 bases). V was trimmed by 0 bases and J by 6 bases, leaving 14 bases between them. This CDR3 has 14 amino acids. CDR1 is SQVTM and CDR2 is ANQGSEA in the germline V gene. CDR3 DNA sequence: TGCAGCGTTGAAGATCTTGCAGCGGGACATGGCTACACCTTC. As protein: CSVEDLAAGHGYTF. The full variable domain, completed using reference TRBV29-1 and TRBJ1-2, is SAVISQKPSRDICQRGTSLTIQCQVDSQVTMMFWYRQQPGQSLTLIATANQGSEATYESGFVIDKFPISRPNLTFSTLTVSNMSPEDSSIYLCSVEDLAAGHGYTFGSGTRLTVV.

The V gene is TRBV7-9, the J gene TRBJ2-7; 9 bases are shared with TRBD2. Germline CDR1 and CDR2: SEHNR and FQNEAQ (reference sequence). CDR3 length equals 13 residues. Unmatched junction bases numbered 6, after V lost 0 bases and J lost 12 bases. The CDR3 region has the DNA TGTGCCAGCAGCTTAGCCAATAGCGGGAGATGGTACTTC. This gives the protein CASSLANSGRWYF.

About this clone itself: The sample has other DNA sequences that encode this CDR3 too. This chain's CDR3 is CASSSGTSNEQFF. CDR3 coding DNA: TGTGCCAGCAGCTCAGGGACTAGCAATGAGCAGTTCTTC. The chain is built from TRBV7-6 and TRBJ2-1; 8 bases are a match to TRBD2. Germline CDR1 is SGHVS and CDR2 is FNYEAQ. There are 13 residues in the CDR3. J gave up 6 bases and V 4 bases, and 2 bases lay outside the gene matches.